Listed below are T cell receptor beta chains from one sample, sequenced in a study of response to subunit inactivated influenza vaccine. TCRdb independently ran MiXCR on the RT-PCR reads; one entry per CDR3 protein. The table records 530,000 or so distinct CDR3 sequences, about 12% of them present only once. Sequences were derived from PBMCs from blood, sampled on the day of vaccination. These receptor sequences come from a man between 45 and 60 years old who received an inactivated influenza vaccine. Each CDR3 is given with its conserved first and last residue. A D gene is named only where the DNA matches it firmly. Clone size is not always given. Where it is, it says once, few, many or a class for expanded clones.

cdr3_nt,cdr3_aa,d_call,v_call,clone_size,j_call
TGTGCCAGCAGTTTATCGTGGCTAGCGGGAGGGGCGGCCCAGTACTTC,CASSLSWLAGGAAQYF,TRBD2,TRBV27,-,TRBJ2-5
TGCAGTGCTGGGTATCCGGGGCGGGGCGGCAATCAGCCCCAGCATTTT,CSAGYPGRGGNQPQHF,-,TRBV20-1,-,TRBJ1-5
TGCGCCAGCAGCTTGGATGACTATAATTCACCCCTCCACTTT,CASSLDDYNSPLHF,-,TRBV5-1,few,TRBJ1-6
TGTGCCAGCAGCTGGCGGTCGGGGACAACAGATACGCAGTATTTT,CASSWRSGTTDTQYF,-,TRBV7-2,many,TRBJ2-3
TGTGCCAGCAGTCTGACGGGAGGGCCGACAGATACGCAGTATTTT,CASSLTGGPTDTQYF,TRBD2,TRBV25-1,few,TRBJ2-3
TGTGCCAGCAGCTTAGTCGGCGCCACTCCCTACGAGCAGTACTTC,CASSLVGATPYEQYF,-,TRBV7-2,-,TRBJ2-7
TGTGCCAGCAGTCTCGGGGCTCCCAAAAACATTCAGTACTTC,CASSLGAPKNIQYF,-,TRBV12-3/TRBV12-4,few,TRBJ2-4
TGCAGCGTTGAATTCGGGGCCGGGGGCACTGAAGCTTTCTTT,CSVEFGAGGTEAFF,-,TRBV29-1,-,TRBJ1-1
TGTGCCAGCAGTTCTCTTCCAGGGTCCGGGGCCAACGTCCTGACTTTC,CASSSLPGSGANVLTF,-,TRBV28,-,TRBJ2-6
TGCAGCGCCGACCCCCCCGGACAGGACTATGGCTACACCTTC,CSADPPGQDYGYTF,TRBD1,TRBV29-1,few,TRBJ1-2
TGTGCCAGCAGGGGCCGGGAGGGTGCCTACGAGCAGTACTTC,CASRGREGAYEQYF,TRBD2,TRBV28,-,TRBJ2-7
TGTGCCAGCAGCTTGTTGGGAAGGACCGGGGAGCTGTTTTTT,CASSLLGRTGELFF,-,TRBV7-6,few,TRBJ2-2
TGTGCCACCAGTGATCCCGGGACTAGTGACATTCAGTACTTC,CATSDPGTSDIQYF,TRBD2,TRBV24-1,-,TRBJ2-4
TGCGCCAGCAGCCAAGAACGACGGACGAACACTGAAGCTTTCTTT,CASSQERRTNTEAFF,-,TRBV4-3,-,TRBJ1-1
TGTGCCAGCAGCGCAGACGGTGCCAATCGGGTCTACGAGCAGTACTTC,CASSADGANRVYEQYF,-,TRBV7-2,-,TRBJ2-7
TGTGCCAGCTCACCAAGGACAGGGACTTCCTACGAGCAGTACTTC,CASSPRTGTSYEQYF,TRBD1,TRBV18,-,TRBJ2-7
TGTGCCAGCCGCACTAGCGGGGGGATAGAGACCCAGTACTTC,CASRTSGGIETQYF,TRBD2,TRBV7-2,-,TRBJ2-5